Below, 7 T cell receptor beta chains from the same sample are listed, as sequenced in a study of naive and memory T cell subsets. Two oligonucleotides, mixed equimolar, formed the beta constant-region primer covering TRBC1 and TRBC2. Four rounds of PCR amplified the ligated cDNA using nested alpha and beta constant-region primers plus SP2. TCRdb processed the UMI-ligation and nested PCR reads anew with MiXCR; each CDR3 protein has one entry. The data show 100,000 to 150,000 distinct CDR3 sequences, 36% seen once. Sequencing was carried out using central memory CD4+ T cells from blood. The source of these receptors is a human donor in good health.

This clonotype was counted at least ten times. The chain has TRBV20-1 and TRBJ2-7, with TRBD1 matching 10 bases. The CDR3 spans 14 residues. With 5 bases clipped from V and 4 bases from J, the junction kept 8 bases outside the gene matches. Per germline, CDR1 DFQATT and CDR2 SNEGSKA (reference sequence). CDR3 DNA: TGCAGTGCTCCTCGGACAGGGGGTCTATACGAGCAGTACTTC. It encodes CSAPRTGGLYEQYF.

The CDR3 loop reads CASSLKLQGAYEQYF. The DNA of the CDR3 is TGTGCCAGCAGTTTAAAATTGCAGGGGGCCTACGAGCAGTACTTC. This chain joins TRBV27 and TRBJ2-7; 7 bases line up with TRBD1. Germline loops: CDR1 MNHEY, CDR2 SMNVEV (reference sequence). With V trimmed by 2 bases and J by 2 bases, 6 bases remained unmatched. The CDR3 length is 15 residues.

This clonotype has only one observation. The CDR3 coding sequence is TGTGCCAGCAGCCACTACCGGAGCTCCTACAATGAGCAGTTCTTC. Protein sequence: CASSHYRSSYNEQFF. The chain uses TRBV14 and TRBJ2-1; no clear D. In germline, CDR1 is SGHDN, CDR2 FVKESK. V lost 3 bases, J lost 0 bases, and 9 bases lay in between. This CDR3 has 15 residues.

This clonotype showed up many times. V gene TRBV6-2 or TRBV6-3 combines with J gene TRBJ2-1, with 10 nucleotides matching TRBD2. The germline V gene has CDR1 MNHEY and CDR2 SVGEGT. V lost 3 bases to trimming and J lost 4 bases; unmatched junction nucleotides: 9. CDR3 length: 17 amino acids. The CDR3 protein is CASSYPSGSKSYNEQFF. The CDR3, as DNA: TGTGCCAGCAGTTATCCTAGCGGGAGCAAATCTTACAATGAGCAGTTCTTC.

In its sample, this clonotype was seen many times. V usage is TRBV6-6 and J usage is TRBJ1-2; the D is unclear. Germline CDR1 and CDR2: MNHNY and SVGAGI (reference sequence). This CDR3 comprises 12 residues. V lost 2 bases and J lost 7, with 8 bases in between. CDR3 nucleotide sequence: TGTGCCAGCAGTTACGCCGGCGGTGGCTACACCTTC. This translates into CASSYAGGGYTF.

About this clonotype: A much larger clone differs by one base, so this may be a read error. Without the conserved terminal phenylalanine or tryptophan, this CDR3 likely stems from a read error. V usage is TRBV6-5 and J usage is TRBJ1-5; no definite D call. Germline CDR1 and CDR2: MNHEY and SVGAGI. Trimming pared 6 bases from V and 7 bases from J, leaving 13 bases between. This CDR3 spans 13 amino acids. This chain's CDR3 is CASRPGAKQPQHS. The CDR3 DNA sequence: TGTGCCAGCAGACCGGGAGCGAAACAGCCCCAGCATTCT.

The chain is built from TRBV29-1 and TRBJ2-7; the match to TRBD2 covers 13 bases. V was pared by 5 bases and J by 0 bases, with 13 bases of the junction left unmatched. Per germline, CDR1 SQVTM and CDR2 ANQGSEA. The CDR3 loop spans 18 amino acids. Here the CDR3 DNA reads TGCAGCGTTCTCAAGCTGACTAGCGGGAGGACCCCCTCCTACGAGCAGTACTTC. Protein sequence: CSVLKLTSGRTPSYEQYF.